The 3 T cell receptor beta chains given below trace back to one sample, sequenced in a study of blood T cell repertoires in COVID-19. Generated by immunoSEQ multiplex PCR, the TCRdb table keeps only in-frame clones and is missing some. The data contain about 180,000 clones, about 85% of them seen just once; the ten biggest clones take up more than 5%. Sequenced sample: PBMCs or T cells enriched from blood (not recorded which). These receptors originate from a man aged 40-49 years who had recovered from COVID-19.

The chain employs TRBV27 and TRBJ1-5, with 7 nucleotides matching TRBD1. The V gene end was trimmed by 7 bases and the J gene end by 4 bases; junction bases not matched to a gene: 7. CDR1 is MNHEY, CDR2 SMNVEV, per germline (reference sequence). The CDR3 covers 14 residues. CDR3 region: CASTSRTGNQPQHF. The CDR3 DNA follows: TGTGCCAGCACCTCCCGGACAGGAAATCAGCCCCAGCATTTT.

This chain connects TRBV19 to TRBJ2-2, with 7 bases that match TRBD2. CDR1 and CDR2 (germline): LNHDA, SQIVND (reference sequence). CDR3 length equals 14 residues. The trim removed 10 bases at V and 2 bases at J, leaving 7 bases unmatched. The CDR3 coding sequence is TGTGCCACCAGGTGGGACTACAACACCGGGGAGCTGTTTTTT. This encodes CATRWDYNTGELFF.

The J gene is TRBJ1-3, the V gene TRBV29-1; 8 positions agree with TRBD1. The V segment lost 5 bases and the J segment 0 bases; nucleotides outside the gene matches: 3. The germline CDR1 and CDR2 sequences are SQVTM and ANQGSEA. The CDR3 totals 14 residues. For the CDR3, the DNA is TGCAGCGTTCCGGGACAGGACTCTGGAAACACCATATATTTT. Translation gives CSVPGQDSGNTIYF.